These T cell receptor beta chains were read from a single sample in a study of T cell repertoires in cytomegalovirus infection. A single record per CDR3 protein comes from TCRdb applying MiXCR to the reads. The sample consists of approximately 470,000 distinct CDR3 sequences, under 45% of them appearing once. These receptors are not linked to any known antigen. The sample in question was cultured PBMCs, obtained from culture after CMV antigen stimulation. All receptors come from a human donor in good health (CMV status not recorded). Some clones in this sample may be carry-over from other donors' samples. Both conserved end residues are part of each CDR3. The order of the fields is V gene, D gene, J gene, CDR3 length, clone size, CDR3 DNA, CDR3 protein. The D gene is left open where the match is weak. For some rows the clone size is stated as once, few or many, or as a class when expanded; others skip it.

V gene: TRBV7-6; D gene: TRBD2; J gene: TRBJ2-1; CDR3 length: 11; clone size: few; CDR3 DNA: TGTGCCAGCTGGGGGGGGAATGAGCAGTTCTTC; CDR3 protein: CASWGGNEQFF
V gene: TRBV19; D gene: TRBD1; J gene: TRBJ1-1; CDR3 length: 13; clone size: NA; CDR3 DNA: TGTGCCAGTAGTGTAATCGGACAGGGTGAAGCTTTCTTT; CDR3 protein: CASSVIGQGEAFF
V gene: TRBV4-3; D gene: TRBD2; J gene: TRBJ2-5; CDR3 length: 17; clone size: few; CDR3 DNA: TGCGCCAGCAGCCAAGTGGGGACTAGCGGTTTCCAAGAGACCCAGTACTTC; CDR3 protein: CASSQVGTSGFQETQYF
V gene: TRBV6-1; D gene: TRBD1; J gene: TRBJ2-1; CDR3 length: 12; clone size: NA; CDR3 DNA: TGTGCCAGTGAGGGGGCAGGGGAGGAGCAGTTCTTC; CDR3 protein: CASEGAGEEQFF
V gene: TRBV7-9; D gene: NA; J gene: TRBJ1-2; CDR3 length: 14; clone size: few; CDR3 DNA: TGTGCCAGCAGCTACACAACCGGGACCTATGGCTACACCTTC; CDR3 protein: CASSYTTGTYGYTF
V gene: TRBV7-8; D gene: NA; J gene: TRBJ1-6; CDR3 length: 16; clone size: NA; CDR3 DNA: TGTGCCAGCAGCTTAGCGCTTGGGACGGGGAATTCACCCCTCCACTTT; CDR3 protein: CASSLALGTGNSPLHF
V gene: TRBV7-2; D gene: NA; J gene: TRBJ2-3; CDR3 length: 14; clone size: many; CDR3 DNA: TGTGCCAGCAGCTTAGGGGGGTTCACAGATACGCAGTATTTT; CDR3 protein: CASSLGGFTDTQYF
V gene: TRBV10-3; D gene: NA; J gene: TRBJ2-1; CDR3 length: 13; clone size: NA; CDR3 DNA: TGTGCCATCAGTGAGTGGGGGGAGGATGAGCAGTTCTTC; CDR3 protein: CAISEWGEDEQFF
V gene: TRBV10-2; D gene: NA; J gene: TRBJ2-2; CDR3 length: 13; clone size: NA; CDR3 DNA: TGCGCCAGCAGTTACAGGGCGACCGGGGAGCTGTTTTTT; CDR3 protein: CASSYRATGELFF
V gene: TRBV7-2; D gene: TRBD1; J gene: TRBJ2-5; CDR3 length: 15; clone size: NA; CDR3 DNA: TGTGCCAGCAGCTTACAGGGGGCGGTCGGAGAGACCCAGTACTTC; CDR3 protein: CASSLQGAVGETQYF
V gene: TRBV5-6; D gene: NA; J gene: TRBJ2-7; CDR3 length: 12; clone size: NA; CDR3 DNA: TGTGCCAGCAGCCGCCGGTTTTTTGAGCAGTACTTC; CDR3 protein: CASSRRFFEQYF
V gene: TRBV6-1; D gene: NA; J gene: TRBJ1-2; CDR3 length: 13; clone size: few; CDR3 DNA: TGTGCCAGCAGTGAAGTGGAATTCAGTGGCTACACCTTC; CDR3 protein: CASSEVEFSGYTF
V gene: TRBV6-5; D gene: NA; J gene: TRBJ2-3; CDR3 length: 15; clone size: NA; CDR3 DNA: TGTCCCTCGAGGAGCGCCGAAGCTAGCACAGATACGCAGTATTTT; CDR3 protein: CPSRSAEASTDTQYF
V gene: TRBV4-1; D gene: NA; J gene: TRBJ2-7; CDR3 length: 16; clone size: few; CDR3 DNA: TGCGCCAGCAGCCGGAACCCCTCGGAGGGGCAGTACGAGCAGTACTTC; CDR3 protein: CASSRNPSEGQYEQYF
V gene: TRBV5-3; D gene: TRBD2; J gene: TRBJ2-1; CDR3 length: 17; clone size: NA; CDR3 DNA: TGTGCCAGCAGCTTGGGAGCTAGCGGGGGCACCTACAATGAGCAGTTCTTC; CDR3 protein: CASSLGASGGTYNEQFF
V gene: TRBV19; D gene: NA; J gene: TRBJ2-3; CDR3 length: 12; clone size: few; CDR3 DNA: TGTGCCAGTAGTCGGAGGGCAGATACGCAGTATTTT; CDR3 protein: CASSRRADTQYF
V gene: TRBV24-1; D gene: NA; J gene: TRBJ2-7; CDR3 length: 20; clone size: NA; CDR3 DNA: TGTGCCACCAGACCCAGACCCTACTTAAAGGCCCCTCGAAGCTCCTACGAGCAGTACTTC; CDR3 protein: CATRPRPYLKAPRSSYEQYF
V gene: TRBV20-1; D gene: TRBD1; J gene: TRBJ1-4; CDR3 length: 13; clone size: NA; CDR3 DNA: TGCAGTGCTGGGGACAGCCCCAATGAAAAACTGTTTTTT; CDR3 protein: CSAGDSPNEKLFF
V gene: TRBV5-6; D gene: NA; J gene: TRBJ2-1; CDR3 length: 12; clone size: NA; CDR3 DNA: TGTGCCAGCAGCCCACTTTTCAATGAGCAGTTCTTC; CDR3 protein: CASSPLFNEQFF
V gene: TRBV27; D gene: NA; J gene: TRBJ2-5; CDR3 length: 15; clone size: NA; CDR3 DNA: TGTGCCAGCAGTTGGAGGATGGGCCTGGGCGAGACCCAGTACTTC; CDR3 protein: CASSWRMGLGETQYF
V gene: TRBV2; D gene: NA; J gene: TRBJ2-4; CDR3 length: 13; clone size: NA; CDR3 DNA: TGTGCCAGCAGAGAAACCTCTGGAAACATTCAGTACTTC; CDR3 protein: CASRETSGNIQYF
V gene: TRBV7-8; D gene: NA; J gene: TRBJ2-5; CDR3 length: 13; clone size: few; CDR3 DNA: TGTGCCAGCAGCTCCCACACAGGGGAGACCCAGTACTTC; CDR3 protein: CASSSHTGETQYF
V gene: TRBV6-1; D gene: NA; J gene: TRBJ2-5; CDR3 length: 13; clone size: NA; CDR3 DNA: TGTGCCAGCACCAGGGGACAATGGGAGACCCAGTACTTC; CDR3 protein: CASTRGQWETQYF
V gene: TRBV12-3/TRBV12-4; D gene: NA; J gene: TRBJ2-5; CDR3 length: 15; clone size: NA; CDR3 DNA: TGTGCCAGCACCCCCCGAGGAGAGTACCAAGAGACCCAGCACTTC; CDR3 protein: CASTPRGEYQETQHF
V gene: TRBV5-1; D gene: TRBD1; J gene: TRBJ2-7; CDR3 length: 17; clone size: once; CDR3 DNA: TGCGCCAGCAGCACCCCCCGGGGACAGGGTTCTACCTACGAGCAGTACTTC; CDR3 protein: CASSTPRGQGSTYEQYF
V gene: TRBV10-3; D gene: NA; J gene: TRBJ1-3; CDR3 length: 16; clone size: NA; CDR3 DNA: TGTGCCATCAGTGAGTCTTGGGCCAACTCTGGAAACACCATATATTTT; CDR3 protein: CAISESWANSGNTIYF
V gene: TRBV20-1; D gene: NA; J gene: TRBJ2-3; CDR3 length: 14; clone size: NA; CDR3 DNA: TGCAGTGCTACTCCGGGACTTATCACAGATACGCAGTATTTT; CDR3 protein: CSATPGLITDTQYF